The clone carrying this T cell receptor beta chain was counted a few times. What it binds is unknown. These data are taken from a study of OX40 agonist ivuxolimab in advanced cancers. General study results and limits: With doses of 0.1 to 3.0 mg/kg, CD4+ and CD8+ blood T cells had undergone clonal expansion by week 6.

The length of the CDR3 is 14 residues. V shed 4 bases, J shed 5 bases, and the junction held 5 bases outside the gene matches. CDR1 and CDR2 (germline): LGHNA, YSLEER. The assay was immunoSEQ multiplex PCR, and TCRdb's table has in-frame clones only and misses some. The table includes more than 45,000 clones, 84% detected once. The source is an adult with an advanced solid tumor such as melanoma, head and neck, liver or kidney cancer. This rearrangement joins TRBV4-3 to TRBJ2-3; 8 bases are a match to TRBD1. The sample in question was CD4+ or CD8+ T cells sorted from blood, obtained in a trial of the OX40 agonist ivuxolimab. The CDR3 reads CASSPGQAEDTQYF. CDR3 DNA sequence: TGCGCCAGCAGCCCGGGACAGGCGGAAGATACGCAGTATTTT.